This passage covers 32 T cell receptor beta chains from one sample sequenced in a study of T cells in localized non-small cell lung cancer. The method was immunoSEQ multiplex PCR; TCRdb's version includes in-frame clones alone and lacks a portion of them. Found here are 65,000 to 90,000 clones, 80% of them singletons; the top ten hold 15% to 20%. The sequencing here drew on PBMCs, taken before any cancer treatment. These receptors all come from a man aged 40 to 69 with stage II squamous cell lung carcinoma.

DNA of the CDR3: TGTGCCAGCAGCCATACGGGGGGGGTTGGTCAGCCCCAGCATTTT. Translation: CASSHTGGVGQPQHF. This chain links TRBV9 with TRBJ1-5; possible D gene TRBD1, 5 bases. The CDR3 covers 15 residues. The germline CDR1 and CDR2 sequences are SGDLS and YYNGEE. Trimming removed 4 bases from V and 6 bases from J, with 17 bases in between.

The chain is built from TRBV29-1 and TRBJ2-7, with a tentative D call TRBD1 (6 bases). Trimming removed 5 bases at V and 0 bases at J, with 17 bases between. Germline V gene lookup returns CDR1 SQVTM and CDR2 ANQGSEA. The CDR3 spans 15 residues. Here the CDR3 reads CSVKHGQFSSYEQYF. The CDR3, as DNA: TGCAGCGTTAAGCACGGACAGTTCAGCTCCTACGAGCAGTACTTC.

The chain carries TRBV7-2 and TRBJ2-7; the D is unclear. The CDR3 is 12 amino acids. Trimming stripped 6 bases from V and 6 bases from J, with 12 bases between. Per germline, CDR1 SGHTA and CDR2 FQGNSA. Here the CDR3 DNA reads TGTGCCAGCAGGGATGAGGTTAGCGAGCAGTACTTC. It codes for CASRDEVSEQYF.

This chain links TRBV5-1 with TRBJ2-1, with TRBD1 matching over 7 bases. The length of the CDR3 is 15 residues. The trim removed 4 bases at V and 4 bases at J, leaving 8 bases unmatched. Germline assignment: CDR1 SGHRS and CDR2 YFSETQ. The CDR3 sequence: CASSQTGYGYNEQFF. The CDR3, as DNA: TGCGCCAGCAGCCAGACAGGGTACGGGTACAATGAGCAGTTCTTC.

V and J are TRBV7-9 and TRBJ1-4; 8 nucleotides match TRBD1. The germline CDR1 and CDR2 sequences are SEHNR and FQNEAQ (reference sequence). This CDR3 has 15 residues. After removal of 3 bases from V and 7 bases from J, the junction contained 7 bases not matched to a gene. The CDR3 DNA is TGTGCCAGCAGCTTTCTCGGACAGGGACGTGAAAAACTGTTTTTT. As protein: CASSFLGQGREKLFF.

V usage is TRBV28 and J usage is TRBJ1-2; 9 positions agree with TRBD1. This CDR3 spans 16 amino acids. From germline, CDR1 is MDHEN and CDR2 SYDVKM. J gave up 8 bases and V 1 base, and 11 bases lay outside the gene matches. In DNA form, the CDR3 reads TGTGCCAGCAGTTTATATGGGGGACAGGGCTTCGGGGGCTACACCTTC. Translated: CASSLYGGQGFGGYTF.

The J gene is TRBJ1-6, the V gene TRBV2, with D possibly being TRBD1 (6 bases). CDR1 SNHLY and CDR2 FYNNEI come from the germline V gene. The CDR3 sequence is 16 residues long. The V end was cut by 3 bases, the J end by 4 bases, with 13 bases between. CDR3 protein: CASSEGRGTYNSPLHF. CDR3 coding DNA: TGTGCCAGCAGTGAGGGCAGGGGCACTTATAATTCACCCCTCCACTTT.

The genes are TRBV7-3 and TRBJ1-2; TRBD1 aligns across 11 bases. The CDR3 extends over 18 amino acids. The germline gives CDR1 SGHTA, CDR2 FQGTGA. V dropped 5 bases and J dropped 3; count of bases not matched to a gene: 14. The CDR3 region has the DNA TGTGCCAGCAGCGCTTCTCCGGGACAGGGGGGAACTGACTATGGCTACACCTTC. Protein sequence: CASSASPGQGGTDYGYTF.

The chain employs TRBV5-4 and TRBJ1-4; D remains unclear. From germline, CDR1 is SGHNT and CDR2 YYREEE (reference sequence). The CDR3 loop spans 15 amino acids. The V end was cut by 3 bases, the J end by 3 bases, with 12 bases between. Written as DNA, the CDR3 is TGTGCCAGCAGCTCCTACGCCGTCCCTAATGAAAAACTGTTTTTT. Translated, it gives CASSSYAVPNEKLFF.

CDR3 region: CASSVFGSGNTEAFF. The CDR3 region has the DNA TGTGCCAGCAGCGTTTTCGGCAGTGGGAACACTGAAGCTTTCTTT. The chain carries TRBV9 and TRBJ1-1; the D is unclear. Germline lookup yields CDR1 SGDLS and CDR2 YYNGEE. Trimming pared 2 bases from V and 1 base from J, leaving 12 bases between. The CDR3 is 15 residues long.

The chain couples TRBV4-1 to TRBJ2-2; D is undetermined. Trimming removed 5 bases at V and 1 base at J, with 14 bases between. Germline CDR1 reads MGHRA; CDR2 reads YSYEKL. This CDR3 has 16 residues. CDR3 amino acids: CASSIQAILNTGELFF. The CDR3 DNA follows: TGCGCCAGCAGCATACAAGCTATCCTGAACACCGGGGAGCTGTTTTTT.

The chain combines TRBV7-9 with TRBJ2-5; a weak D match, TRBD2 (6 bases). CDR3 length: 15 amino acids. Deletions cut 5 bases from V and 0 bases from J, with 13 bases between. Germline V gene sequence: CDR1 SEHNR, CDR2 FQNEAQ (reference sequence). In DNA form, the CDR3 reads TGTGCCAGCAGCGGCACACGGGAGTACCAAGAGACCCAGTACTTC. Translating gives CASSGTREYQETQYF.

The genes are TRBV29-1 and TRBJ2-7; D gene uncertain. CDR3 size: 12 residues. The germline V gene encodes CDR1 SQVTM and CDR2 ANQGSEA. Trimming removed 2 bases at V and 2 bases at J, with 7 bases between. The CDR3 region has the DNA TGCAGCGTTGAAACGGGTCCCTACGAGCAGTACTTC. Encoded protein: CSVETGPYEQYF.

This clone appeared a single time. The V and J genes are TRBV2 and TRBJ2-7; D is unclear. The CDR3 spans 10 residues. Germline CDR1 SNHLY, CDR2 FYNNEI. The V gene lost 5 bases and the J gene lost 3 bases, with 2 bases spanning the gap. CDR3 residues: CASSRYEQYF. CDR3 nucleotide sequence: TGTGCCAGCAGTCGCTACGAGCAGTACTTC. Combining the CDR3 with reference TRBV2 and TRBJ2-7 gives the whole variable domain EPEVTQTPSHQVTQMGQEVILRCVPISNHLYFYWYRQILGQKVEFLVSFYNNEISEKSEIFDDQFSVERPDGSNFTLKIRSTKLEDSAMYFCASSRYEQYFGPGTRLTVT.

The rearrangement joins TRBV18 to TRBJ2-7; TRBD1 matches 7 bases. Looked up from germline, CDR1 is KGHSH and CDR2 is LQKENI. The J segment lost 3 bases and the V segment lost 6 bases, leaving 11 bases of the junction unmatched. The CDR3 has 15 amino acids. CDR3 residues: CASSLGTAGGYEQYF. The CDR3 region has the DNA TGTGCCAGCTCGCTCGGGACAGCTGGAGGCTACGAGCAGTACTTC.

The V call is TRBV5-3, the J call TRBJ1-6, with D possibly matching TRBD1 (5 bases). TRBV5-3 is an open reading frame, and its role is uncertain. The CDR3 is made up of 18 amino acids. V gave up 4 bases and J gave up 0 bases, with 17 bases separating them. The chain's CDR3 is CARSPDPGSGSYNSPLHF. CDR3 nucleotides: TGTGCCAGAAGCCCGGATCCAGGGAGCGGCTCCTATAATTCACCCCTCCACTTT.

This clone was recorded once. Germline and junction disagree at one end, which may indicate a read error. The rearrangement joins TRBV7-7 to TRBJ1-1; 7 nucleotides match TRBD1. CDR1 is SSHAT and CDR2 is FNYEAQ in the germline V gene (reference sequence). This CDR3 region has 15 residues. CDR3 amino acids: CASSLGRQGNTEAFF. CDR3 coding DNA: TGTGCTAGCAGCTTAGGAAGACAGGGAAACACTGAAGCTTTCTTT.

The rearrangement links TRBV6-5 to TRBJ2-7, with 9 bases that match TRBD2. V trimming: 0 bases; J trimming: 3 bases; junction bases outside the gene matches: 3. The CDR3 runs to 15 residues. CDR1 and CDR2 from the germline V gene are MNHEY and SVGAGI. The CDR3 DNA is TGTGCCAGCAGTTACTCGTCTAGCGGGAACTACGAGCAGTACTTC. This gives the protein CASSYSSSGNYEQYF.

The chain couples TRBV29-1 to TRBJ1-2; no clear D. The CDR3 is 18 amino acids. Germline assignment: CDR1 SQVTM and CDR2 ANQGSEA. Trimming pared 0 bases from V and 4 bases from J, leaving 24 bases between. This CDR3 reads CSVEDFTPERMEGYGYTF. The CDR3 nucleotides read TGCAGCGTTGAAGATTTTACCCCGGAGAGGATGGAAGGCTATGGCTACACCTTC.

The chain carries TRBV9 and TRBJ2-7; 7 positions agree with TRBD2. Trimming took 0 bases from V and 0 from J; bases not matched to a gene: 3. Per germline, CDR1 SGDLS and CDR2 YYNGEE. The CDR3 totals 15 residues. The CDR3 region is CASSVDLAASYEQYF. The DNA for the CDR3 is TGTGCCAGCAGCGTAGACCTAGCGGCCTCCTACGAGCAGTACTTC.

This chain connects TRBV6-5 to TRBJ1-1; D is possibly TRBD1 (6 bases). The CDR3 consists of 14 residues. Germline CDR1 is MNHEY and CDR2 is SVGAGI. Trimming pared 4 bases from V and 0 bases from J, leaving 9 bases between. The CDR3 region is CASSSGHLNTEAFF. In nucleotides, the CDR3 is TGTGCCAGCAGTTCGGGACACCTGAACACTGAAGCTTTCTTT.

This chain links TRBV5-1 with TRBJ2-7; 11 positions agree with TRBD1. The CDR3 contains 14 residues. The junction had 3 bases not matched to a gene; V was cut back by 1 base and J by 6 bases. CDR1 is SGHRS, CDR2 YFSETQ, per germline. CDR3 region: CASSLPGTGGEQYF. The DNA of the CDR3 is TGCGCCAGCAGCTTGCCCGGGACAGGGGGCGAGCAGTACTTC.

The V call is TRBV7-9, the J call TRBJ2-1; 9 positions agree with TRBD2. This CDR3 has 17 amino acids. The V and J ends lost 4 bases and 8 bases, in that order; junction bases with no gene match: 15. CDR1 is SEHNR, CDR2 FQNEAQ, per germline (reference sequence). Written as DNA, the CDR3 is TGTGCCAGCAGCTCCCCCCAAATGGTAGCGGGAGTATATGAGCAGTTCTTC. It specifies CASSSPQMVAGVYEQFF. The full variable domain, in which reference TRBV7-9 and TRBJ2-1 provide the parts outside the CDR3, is DTGVSQNPRHKITKRGQNVTFRCDPISEHNRLYWYRQTLGQGPEFLTYFQNEAQLEKSRLLSDRFSAERPKGSFSTLEIQRTEQGDSAMYLCASSSPQMVAGVYEQFFGPGTRLTVL.

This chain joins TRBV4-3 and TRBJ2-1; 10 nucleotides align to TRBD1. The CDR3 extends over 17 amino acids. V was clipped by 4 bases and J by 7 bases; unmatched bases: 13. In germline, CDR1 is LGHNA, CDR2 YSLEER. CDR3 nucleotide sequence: TGCGCCAGCAGCCCCTCCGGTTGGACAGGGGGTGTAAATGAGCAGTTCTTC. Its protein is CASSPSGWTGGVNEQFF.

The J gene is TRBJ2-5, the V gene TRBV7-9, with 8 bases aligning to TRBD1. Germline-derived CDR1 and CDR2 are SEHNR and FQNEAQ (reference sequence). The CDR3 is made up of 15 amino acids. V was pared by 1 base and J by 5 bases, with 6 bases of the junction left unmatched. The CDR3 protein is CASSLVRGHGETQYF. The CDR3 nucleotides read TGTGCCAGCAGCTTAGTCAGGGGGCATGGGGAGACCCAGTACTTC.

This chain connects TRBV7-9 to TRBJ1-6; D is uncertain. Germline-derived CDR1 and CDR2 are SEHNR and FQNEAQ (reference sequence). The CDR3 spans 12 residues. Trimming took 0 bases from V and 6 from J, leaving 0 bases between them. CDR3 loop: CASSLANSPLHF. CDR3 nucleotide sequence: TGTGCCAGCAGCTTAGCTAATTCACCCCTCCACTTT.

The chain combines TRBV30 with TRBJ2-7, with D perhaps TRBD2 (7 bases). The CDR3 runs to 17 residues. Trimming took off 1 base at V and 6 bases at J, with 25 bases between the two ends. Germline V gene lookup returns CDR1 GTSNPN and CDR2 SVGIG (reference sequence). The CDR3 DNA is TGTGCCTGGAGTGAGGGAGGGGGACAAACCGGCCGGGCCGAGCAGTACTTC. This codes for CAWSEGGGQTGRAEQYF. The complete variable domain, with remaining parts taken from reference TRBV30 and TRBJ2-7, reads SQTIHQWPATLVQPVGSPLSLECTVEGTSNPNLYWYRQAAGRGLQLLFYSVGIGQISSEVPQNLSASRPQDRQFILSSKKLLLSDSGFYLCAWSEGGGQTGRAEQYFGPGTRLTVT.

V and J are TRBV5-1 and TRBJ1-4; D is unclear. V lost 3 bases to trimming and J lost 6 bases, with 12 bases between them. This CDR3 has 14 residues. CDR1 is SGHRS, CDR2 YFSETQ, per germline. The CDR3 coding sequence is TGCGCCAGCAGCTCGGGCCGTGCGGATGAAAAACTGTTTTTT. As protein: CASSSGRADEKLFF.

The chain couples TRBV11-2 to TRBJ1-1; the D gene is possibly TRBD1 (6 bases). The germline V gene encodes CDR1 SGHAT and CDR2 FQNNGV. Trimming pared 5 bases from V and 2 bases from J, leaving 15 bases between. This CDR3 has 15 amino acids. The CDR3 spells CASSKRAGGNTEAFF. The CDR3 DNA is TGTGCCAGCAGCAAGAGGGCCGGGGGCAACACTGAAGCTTTCTTT.

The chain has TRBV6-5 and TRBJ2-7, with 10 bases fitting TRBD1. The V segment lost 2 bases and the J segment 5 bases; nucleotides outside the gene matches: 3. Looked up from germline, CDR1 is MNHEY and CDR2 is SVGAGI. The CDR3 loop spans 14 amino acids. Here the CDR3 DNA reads TGTGCCAGCAGTTACGACAGGGGGCTTAACGAGCAGTACTTC. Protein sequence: CASSYDRGLNEQYF.

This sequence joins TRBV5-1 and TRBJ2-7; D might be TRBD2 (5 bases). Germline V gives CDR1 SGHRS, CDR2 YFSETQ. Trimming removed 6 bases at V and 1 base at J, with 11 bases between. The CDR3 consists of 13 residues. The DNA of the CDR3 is TGCGCCAGCAACGATCCGGGGTCCTACGAGCAGTACTTC. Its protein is CASNDPGSYEQYF.

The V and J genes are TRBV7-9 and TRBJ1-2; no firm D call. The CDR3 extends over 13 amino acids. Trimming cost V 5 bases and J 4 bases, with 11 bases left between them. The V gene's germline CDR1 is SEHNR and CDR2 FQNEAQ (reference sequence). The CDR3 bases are TGTGCCAGCAGCCCGACATCAAGCTATGGCTACACCTTC. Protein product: CASSPTSSYGYTF.